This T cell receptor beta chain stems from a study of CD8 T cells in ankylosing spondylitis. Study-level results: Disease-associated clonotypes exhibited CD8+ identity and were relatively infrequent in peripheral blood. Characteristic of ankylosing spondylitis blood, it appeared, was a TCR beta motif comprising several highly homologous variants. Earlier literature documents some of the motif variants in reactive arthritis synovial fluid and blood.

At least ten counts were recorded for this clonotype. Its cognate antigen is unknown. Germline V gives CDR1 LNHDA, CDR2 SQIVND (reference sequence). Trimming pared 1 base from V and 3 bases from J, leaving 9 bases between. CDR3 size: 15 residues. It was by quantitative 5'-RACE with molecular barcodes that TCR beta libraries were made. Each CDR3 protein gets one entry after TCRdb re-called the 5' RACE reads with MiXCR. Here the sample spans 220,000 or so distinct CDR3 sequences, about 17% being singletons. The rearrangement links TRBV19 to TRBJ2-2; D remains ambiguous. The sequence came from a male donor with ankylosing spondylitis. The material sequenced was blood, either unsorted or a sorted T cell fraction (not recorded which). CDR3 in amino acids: CASSIVPGYTGELFF. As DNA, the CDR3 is TGTGCCAGTAGTATAGTCCCGGGTTACACCGGGGAGCTGTTTTTT.